This TCR beta chain was sequenced in a study of T cell repertoires in cytomegalovirus infection. Study overall: Both a matching HLA type and CMV infection were indicated by public TCR beta signatures.

TCRdb independently ran MiXCR on the reads; one entry per CDR3 protein. Of tens of thousands of distinct CDR3 sequences listed, approximately 22% are singletons. This CDR3 region has 15 residues. V was shortened by 4 bases and J by 8 bases, with 17 bases between the two germline ends. Ten or more counts support this clonotype. Its antigen is still unknown. Sample: PBMCs, sequenced either directly or after in vitro stimulation (not recorded which). The sequence derives from a human donor in good health (CMV status not recorded). Some clones in this sample may be carry-over from other donors' samples. The gene calls are TRBV12-3 or TRBV12-4 and TRBJ1-4; D gene ambiguous. In nucleotides, the CDR3 is TGTGCCAGCAGTTCCCGACGACCCATAGGGGAAAAACTGTTTTTT. This sequence encodes CASSSRRPIGEKLFF.